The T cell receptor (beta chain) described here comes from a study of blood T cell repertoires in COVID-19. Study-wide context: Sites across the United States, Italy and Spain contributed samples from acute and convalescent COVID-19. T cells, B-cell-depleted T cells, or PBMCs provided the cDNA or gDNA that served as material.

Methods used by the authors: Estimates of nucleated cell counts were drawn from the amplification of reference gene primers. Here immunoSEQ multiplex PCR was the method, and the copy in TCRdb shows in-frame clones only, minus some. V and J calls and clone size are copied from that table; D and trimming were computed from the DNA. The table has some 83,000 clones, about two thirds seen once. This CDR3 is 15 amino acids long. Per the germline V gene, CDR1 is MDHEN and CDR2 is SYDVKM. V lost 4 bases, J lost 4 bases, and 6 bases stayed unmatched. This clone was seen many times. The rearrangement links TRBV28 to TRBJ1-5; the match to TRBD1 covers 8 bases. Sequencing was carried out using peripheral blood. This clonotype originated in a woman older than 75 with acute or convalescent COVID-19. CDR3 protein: CASSSLTGGNQPQHF. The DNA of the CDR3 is TGTGCCAGCAGTTCACTTACAGGGGGGAATCAGCCCCAGCATTTT.